This T cell receptor (beta chain) was obtained from a study of blood T cell repertoires in COVID-19. In the study overall: The study drew acute and convalescent COVID-19 samples from the United States, Italy and Spain.

The CDR3 length is 14 residues. V shed 0 bases, J shed 7 bases, and the junction held 4 bases outside the gene matches. The germline CDR1 and CDR2 sequences are SGHRS and YFSETQ. Profiled with immunoSEQ multiplex PCR; TCRdb holds only in-frame clones, not every one. The table shows about 170,000 clones, with roughly 84% occurring only once. What was sequenced was peripheral blood. The TCR originated in a human donor with acute or convalescent COVID-19. The donor label of this sample is uncertain. The rearrangement links TRBV5-1 to TRBJ2-5; 9 bases map to TRBD2. CDR3 sequence (DNA): TGCGCCAGCAGCTTGGAGGCGGGAGGGGGGACCCAGTACTTC. Its translation: CASSLEAGGGTQYF.